The following is a TCR beta chain sequence with its context. Its antigen is as yet unknown. This record belongs to a study of shared clonotypes between healthy human individuals. The donors were adults (healthy and HIV-negative) with no recent acute infections or vaccinations. V lost 6 bases and J lost 8; bases outside the gene matches: 13. Germline V gene sequence: CDR1 MNHEY, CDR2 SMNVEV (reference sequence). The CDR3 has 16 residues. Clones were sequenced by immunoSEQ multiplex PCR, and TCRdb holds only the in-frame ones, with some missing. Seen here are around 500,000 clones, around 80% observed once, and the top ten hold about an eighth. Findings and caveats of the study: Sampling used blood alone; tissue repertoires probably differ.

The origin of this receptor is a woman aged 40-49 years in good health. Some clones in this sample may be carry-over from other donors' samples. The J gene is TRBJ2-1, the V gene TRBV27; 10 bases map to TRBD2. Input material: PBMCs. CDR3 coding DNA: TGTGCCAGCAGCAACTTGGGGCTAGCGGGAGTGCATGAGCAGTTCTTC. This encodes CASSNLGLAGVHEQFF.